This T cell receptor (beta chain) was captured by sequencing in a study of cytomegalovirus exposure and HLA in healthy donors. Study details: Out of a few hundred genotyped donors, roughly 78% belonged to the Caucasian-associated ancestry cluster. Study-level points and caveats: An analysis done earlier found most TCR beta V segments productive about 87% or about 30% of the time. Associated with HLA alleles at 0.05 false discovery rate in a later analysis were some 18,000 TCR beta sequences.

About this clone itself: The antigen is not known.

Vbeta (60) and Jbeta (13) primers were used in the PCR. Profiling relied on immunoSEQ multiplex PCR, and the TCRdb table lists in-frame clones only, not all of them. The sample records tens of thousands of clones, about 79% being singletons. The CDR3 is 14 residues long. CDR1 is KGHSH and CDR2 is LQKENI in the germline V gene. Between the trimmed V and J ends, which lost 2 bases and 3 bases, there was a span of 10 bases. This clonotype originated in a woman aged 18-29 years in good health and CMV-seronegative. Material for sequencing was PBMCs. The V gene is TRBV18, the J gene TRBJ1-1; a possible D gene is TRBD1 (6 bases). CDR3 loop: CASSPRGGDTEAFF. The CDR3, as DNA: TGTGCCAGCTCACCAAGAGGGGGGGACACTGAAGCTTTCTTT.